This T cell receptor (beta chain) was retrieved from a study of OX40 agonist ivuxolimab in advanced cancers. About the study: Partial responses were achieved by three patients, one with hepatocellular carcinoma and two with cutaneous melanoma.

Study observations and caveats: Normalized expansion of T-cell clones was also low for some nonresponders.

To note about this clone: Its antigen is unknown.

Only in-frame clones appear in the TCRdb table, and some are missing; sequencing was by immunoSEQ multiplex PCR. The sample includes tens of thousands of clones, about nine tenths of them seen just once. Germline V gives CDR1 SGDLS, CDR2 YYNGEE. Germline trimming cut 1 base from V and 3 bases from J; bases unmatched to any gene: 5. The CDR3 is 15 residues long. The chain combines TRBV9 with TRBJ2-3; 7 bases align to TRBD2. The receptor comes from an adult with an advanced solid tumor such as melanoma, head and neck, liver or kidney cancer. The source material was CD4+ or CD8+ T cells sorted from blood, sampled in a trial of the OX40 agonist ivuxolimab. The CDR3 DNA reads TGTGCCAGCAGCGTACGCGGGAGTTTTACAGATACGCAGTATTTT. Its translation is CASSVRGSFTDTQYF.